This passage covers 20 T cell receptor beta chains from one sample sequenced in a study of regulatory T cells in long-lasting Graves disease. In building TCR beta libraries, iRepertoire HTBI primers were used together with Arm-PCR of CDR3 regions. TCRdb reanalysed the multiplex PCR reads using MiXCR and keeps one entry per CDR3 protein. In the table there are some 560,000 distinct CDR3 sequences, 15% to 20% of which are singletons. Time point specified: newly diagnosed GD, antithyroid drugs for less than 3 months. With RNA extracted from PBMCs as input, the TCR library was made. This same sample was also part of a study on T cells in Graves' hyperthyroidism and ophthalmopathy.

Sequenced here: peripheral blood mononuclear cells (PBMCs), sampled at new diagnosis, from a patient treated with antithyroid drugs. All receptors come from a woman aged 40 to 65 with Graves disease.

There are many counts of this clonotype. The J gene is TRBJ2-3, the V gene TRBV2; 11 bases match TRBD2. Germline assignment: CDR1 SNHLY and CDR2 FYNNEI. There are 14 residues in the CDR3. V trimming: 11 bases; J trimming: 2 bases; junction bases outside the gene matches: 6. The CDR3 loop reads CAGRLAGYTDTQYF. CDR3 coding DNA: TGTGCCGGTAGACTAGCGGGATACACAGATACGCAGTATTTT.

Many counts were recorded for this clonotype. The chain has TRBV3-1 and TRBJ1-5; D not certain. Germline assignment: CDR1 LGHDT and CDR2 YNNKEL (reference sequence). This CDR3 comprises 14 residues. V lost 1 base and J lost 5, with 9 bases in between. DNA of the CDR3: TGTGCCAGCAGCCAAGGCCCATCGGATCAGCCCCAGCATTTT. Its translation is CASSQGPSDQPQHF.

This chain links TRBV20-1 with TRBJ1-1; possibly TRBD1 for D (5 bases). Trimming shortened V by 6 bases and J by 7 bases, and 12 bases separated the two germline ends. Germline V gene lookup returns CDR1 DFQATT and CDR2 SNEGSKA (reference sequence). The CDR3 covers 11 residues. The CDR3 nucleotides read TGCAGTGCGCGACAGCAAAGTGAAGCTTTCTTT. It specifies CSARQQSEAFF.

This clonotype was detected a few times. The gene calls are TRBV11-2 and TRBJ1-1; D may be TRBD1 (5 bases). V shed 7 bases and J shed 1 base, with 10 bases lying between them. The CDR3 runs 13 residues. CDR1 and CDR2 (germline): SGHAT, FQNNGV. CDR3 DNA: TGTGCCAGCAACCAAAGGGGGAACACTGAAGCTTTCTTT. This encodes CASNQRGNTEAFF.

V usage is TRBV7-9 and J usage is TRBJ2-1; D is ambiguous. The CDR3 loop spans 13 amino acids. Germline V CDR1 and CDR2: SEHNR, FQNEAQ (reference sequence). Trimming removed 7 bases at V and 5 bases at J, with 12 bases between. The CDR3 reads CASIAGRHNEQFF. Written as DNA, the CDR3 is TGTGCCAGCATTGCCGGCAGGCACAATGAGCAGTTCTTC.

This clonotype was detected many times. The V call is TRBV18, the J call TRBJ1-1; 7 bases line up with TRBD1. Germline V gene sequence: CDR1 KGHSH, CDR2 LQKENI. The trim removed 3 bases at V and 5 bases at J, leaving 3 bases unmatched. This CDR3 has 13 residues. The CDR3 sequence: CASSPTGITEAFF. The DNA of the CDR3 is TGTGCCAGCTCACCGACAGGGATAACTGAAGCTTTCTTT.

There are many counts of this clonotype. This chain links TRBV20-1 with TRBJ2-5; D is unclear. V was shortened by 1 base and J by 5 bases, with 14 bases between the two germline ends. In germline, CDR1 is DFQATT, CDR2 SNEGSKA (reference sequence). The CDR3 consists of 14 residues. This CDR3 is CSARVRVSRETQYF. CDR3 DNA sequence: TGCAGTGCTAGAGTCCGGGTCTCTAGGGAGACCCAGTACTTC.

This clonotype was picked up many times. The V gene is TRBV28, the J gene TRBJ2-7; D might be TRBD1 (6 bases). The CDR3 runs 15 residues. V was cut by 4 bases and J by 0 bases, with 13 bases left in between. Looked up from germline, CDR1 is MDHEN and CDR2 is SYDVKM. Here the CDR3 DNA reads TGTGCCAGCAGTTCCCCCGGGACAAGCTCCTACGAGCAGTACTTC. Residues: CASSSPGTSSYEQYF. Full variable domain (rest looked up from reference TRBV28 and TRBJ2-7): DVKVTQSSRYLVKRTGEKVFLECVQDMDHENMFWYRQDPGLGLRLIYFSYDVKMKEKGDIPEGYSVSREKKERFSLILESASTNQTSMYLCASSSPGTSSYEQYFGPGTRLTVT.

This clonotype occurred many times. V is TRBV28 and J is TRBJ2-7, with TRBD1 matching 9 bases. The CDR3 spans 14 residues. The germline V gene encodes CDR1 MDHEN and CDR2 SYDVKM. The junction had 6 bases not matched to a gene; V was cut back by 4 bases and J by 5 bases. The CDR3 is CASSSTGGGNEQYF. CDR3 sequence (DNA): TGTGCCAGCAGTTCCACAGGGGGCGGGAACGAGCAGTACTTC. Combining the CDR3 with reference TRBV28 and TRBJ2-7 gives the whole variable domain DVKVTQSSRYLVKRTGEKVFLECVQDMDHENMFWYRQDPGLGLRLIYFSYDVKMKEKGDIPEGYSVSREKKERFSLILESASTNQTSMYLCASSSTGGGNEQYFGPGTRLTVT.

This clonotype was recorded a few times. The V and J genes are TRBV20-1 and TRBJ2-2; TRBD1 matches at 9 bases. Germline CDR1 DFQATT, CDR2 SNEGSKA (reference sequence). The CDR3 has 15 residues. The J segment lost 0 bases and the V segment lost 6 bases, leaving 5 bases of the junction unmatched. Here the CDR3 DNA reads TGCAGTGCGGCCCGGACAGGGGCGAACACCGGGGAGCTGTTTTTT. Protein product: CSAARTGANTGELFF.

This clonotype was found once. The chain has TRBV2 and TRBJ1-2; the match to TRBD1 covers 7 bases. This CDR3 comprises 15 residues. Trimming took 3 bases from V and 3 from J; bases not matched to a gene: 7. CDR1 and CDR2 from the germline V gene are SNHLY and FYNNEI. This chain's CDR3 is CASSEDGTVYYGYTF. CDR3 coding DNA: TGTGCCAGCAGTGAGGACGGGACAGTTTACTATGGCTACACCTTC.

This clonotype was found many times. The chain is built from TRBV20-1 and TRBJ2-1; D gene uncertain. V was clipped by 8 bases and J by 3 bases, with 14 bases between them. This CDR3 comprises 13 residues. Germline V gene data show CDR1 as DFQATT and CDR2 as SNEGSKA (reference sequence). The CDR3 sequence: CSIPTFHYNEQFF. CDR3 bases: TGCAGTATACCGACTTTCCACTACAATGAGCAGTTCTTC.

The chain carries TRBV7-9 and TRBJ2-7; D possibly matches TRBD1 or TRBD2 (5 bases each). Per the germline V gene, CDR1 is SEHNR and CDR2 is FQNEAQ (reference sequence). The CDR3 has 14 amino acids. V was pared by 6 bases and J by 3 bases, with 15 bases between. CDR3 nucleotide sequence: TGTGCCAGCAGTGGCCCAGGGAGCGACTACGAGCAGTACTTC. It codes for CASSGPGSDYEQYF.

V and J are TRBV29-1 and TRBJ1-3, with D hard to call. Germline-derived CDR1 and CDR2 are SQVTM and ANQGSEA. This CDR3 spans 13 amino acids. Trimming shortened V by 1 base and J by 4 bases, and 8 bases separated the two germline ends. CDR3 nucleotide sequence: TGCAGCGTTGAAGGGGCAGTAGGAAACACCATATATTTT. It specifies CSVEGAVGNTIYF.

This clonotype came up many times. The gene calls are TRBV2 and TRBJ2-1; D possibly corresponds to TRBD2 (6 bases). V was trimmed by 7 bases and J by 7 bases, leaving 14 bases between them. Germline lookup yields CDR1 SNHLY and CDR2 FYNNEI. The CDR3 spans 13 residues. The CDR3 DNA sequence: TGTGCCAGCACTTGGACACGGGGGAATGAGCAGTTCTTC. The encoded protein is CASTWTRGNEQFF.

The CDR3 region is CAIGTSGGETQYF. In DNA, the CDR3 is TGTGCCATCGGGACTAGCGGGGGAGAGACCCAGTACTTC. V gene TRBV10-3 combines with J gene TRBJ2-5; 14 bases line up with TRBD2. J lost 4 bases, V lost 8 bases, and 0 bases had no gene match. Germline V gives CDR1 ENHRY, CDR2 SYGVKD. There are 13 residues in the CDR3.

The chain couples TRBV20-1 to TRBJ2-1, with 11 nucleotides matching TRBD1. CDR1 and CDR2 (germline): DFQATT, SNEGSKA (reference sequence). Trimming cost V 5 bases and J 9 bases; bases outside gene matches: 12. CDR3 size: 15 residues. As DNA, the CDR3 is TGCAGTGCTTTTGGAACGGACAGGGGGCCCGTTGAGCAGTTCTTC. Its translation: CSAFGTDRGPVEQFF.

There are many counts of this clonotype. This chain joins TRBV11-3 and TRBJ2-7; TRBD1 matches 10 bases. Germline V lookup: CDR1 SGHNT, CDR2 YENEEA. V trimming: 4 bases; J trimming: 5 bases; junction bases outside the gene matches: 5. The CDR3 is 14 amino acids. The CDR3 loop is CASSYGQGVNEQYF. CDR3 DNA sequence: TGTGCCAGCAGCTACGGACAGGGGGTCAACGAGCAGTACTTC.

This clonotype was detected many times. The CDR3: CASSQGSGQETQYF. CDR3 DNA: TGCGCCAGCAGCCAAGGCAGCGGGCAAGAGACCCAGTACTTC. This chain links TRBV4-1 with TRBJ2-1; a possible D gene is TRBD2 (6 bases). The J call is uncertain, as TRBJ2-5 better fits the DNA end. Germline V gene data show CDR1 as MGHRA and CDR2 as YSYEKL. This CDR3 spans 14 amino acids.

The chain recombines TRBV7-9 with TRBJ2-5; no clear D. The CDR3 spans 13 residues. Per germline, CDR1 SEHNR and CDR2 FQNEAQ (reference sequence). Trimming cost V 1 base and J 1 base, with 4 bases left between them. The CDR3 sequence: CASSLDFQETQYF. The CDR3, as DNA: TGTGCCAGCAGCTTAGACTTCCAAGAGACCCAGTACTTC.